This TCR beta chain was retrieved from a study of T-cell memory formation after mild COVID-19. TCRdb recomputed calls from the 5' RACE reads with MiXCR, one row per CDR3 protein. Here the sample spans about 430,000 distinct CDR3 sequences, 20% to 25% being singletons. Broader study findings: Shrinking CD4+ clones resided mostly in CM and EM, and CD8+ ones in EMRA. Clones contracting day 15 to 85 were balanced CD4/CD8; later expanders leaned CD4+.

Germline values: CDR1 SQVTM, CDR2 ANQGSEA. This CDR3 spans 16 amino acids. The V end was cut by 3 bases, the J end by 0 bases, with 15 bases between. This clonotype was counted at least ten times. The antigen remains undetermined. Source material: PBMCs or a T cell subset sorted from them (not recorded which). This sequence originates from an adult woman who had mild COVID-19 (a few samples of this study predate the infection). Cell type and time point are not known. The chain uses TRBV29-1 and TRBJ2-1; D is perhaps TRBD2 (5 bases). This CDR3 is CSVDQEALSSYNEQFF. The CDR3 DNA sequence: TGCAGCGTTGATCAGGAGGCGTTGAGCTCCTACAATGAGCAGTTCTTC.